Given below is one T cell receptor beta chain in context. These data come from a study of T-cell reconstitution after alpha-beta-depleted transplantation in children. The CDR3 is made up of 15 amino acids. V gave up 4 bases and J gave up 6 bases; unmatched junction bases: 12. Germline-derived CDR1 and CDR2 are SGHTA and FQGNSA. Molecular barcoding with unique molecular identifiers was used for the TCRbeta library. One entry per CDR3 protein, called by TCRdb with MiXCR from the PCR reads. Of around 480,000 distinct CDR3 sequences in the sample, approximately 32% were seen once. The sequencing here drew on PBMCs from the stem cell graft donor, taken from the stem cell graft. The chain carries TRBV7-2 and TRBJ2-7; 7 bases fit TRBD2. This clonotype was obtained from a human donor who donated a stem cell graft to a child with aplastic anemia. Here the CDR3 DNA reads TGTGCCAGCAGCTCCCGCCCGGGGGGTAGAGGCGAGCAGTACTTC. As protein: CASSSRPGGRGEQYF.